The 24 T cell receptor beta chains listed next were all sequenced from one sample in a study of T cells after yellow fever vaccination. TCRdb re-called the 5' RACE reads through MiXCR, storing one row per CDR3 protein. The table lists some 340,000 distinct CDR3 sequences, around a tenth of them singletons. The sequencing used CD4+ T cells sorted from PBMCs, collected 45 days after the yellow fever booster vaccination. The source is a man younger than 35 who received the YFV17D yellow fever vaccine.

The chain is built from TRBV5-5 and TRBJ2-3; D gene uncertain. V was cut by 2 bases and J by 2 bases, with 9 bases left in between. The germline CDR1 and CDR2 sequences are SGHKS and YYEKEE (reference sequence). The CDR3 covers 14 residues. CDR3 loop: CASSFKQNTDTQYF. CDR3 bases: TGTGCCAGCAGCTTTAAACAGAACACAGATACGCAGTATTTT.

The sample holds a few counts of this clonotype. This chain uses TRBV10-3 with TRBJ2-1; no clear D. Trimming shortened V by 0 bases and J by 9 bases, and 12 bases separated the two germline ends. Germline V CDR1 and CDR2: ENHRY, SYGVKD. CDR3 length equals 14 residues. The CDR3: CAISESTGLVEQFF. In DNA form, the CDR3 reads TGTGCCATCAGTGAGTCGACCGGGCTGGTTGAGCAGTTCTTC.

This clonotype has a handful of counts. The genes are TRBV7-9 and TRBJ2-1; perhaps D is TRBD1 or TRBD2 (5 bases each). The CDR3 sequence is 15 residues long. The V and J ends lost 1 base and 6 bases respectively, with 13 bases between them. CDR1 is SEHNR and CDR2 is FQNEAQ in the germline V gene (reference sequence). DNA for the CDR3: TGTGCCAGCAGCTTAGGGGGACGGGAAAGCAATGAGCAGTTCTTC. Amino acids: CASSLGGRESNEQFF.

In this sample, this clonotype turned up many times. The chain has TRBV6-5 and TRBJ1-1; weak D call: TRBD1 (5 bases). Germline CDR1 MNHEY, CDR2 SVGAGI. This CDR3 is 16 amino acids long. Between the trimmed V and J ends, which lost 6 bases and 4 bases, there was a span of 21 bases. The CDR3 is CASSFRATGVGTEAFF. The CDR3, as DNA: TGTGCCAGCAGCTTCCGAGCCACAGGCGTAGGCACTGAAGCTTTCTTT.

In this sample, this clonotype turned up a few times. The rearrangement uses TRBV11-1 and TRBJ1-1, with 7 bases identical to TRBD1. The CDR3 is 14 amino acids. Germline V lookup: CDR1 SGHAT, CDR2 FQDESV (reference sequence). Trimming took 7 bases from V and 1 from J; bases not matched to a gene: 6. As DNA, the CDR3 is TGTGCCAGCATGGACAGGTGGAGGAACACTGAAGCTTTCTTT. Translated, it gives CASMDRWRNTEAFF.

The table lists this clonotype with a few counts. This sequence joins TRBV5-1 and TRBJ2-5, with D unresolved. Trimming cost V 0 bases and J 0 bases, with 15 bases left between them. This CDR3 comprises 17 residues. Germline CDR1 reads SGHRS; CDR2 reads YFSETQ. CDR3 sequence (DNA): TGCGCCAGCAGCTTGGCCGCCTATGCGGTGTACCAAGAGACCCAGTACTTC. Translated: CASSLAAYAVYQETQYF. The variable domain in full, completed from reference TRBV5-1 and TRBJ2-5, reads KAGVTQTPRYLIKTRGQQVTLSCSPISGHRSVSWYQQTPGQGLQFLFEYFSETQRNKGNFPGRFSGRQFSNSRSEMNVSTLELGDSALYLCASSLAAYAVYQETQYFGPGTRLLVL.

This clonotype showed up just a few times. This CDR3 reads CASSWTGAYEQYF. CDR3 sequence (DNA): TGTGCCAGCAGCTGGACAGGGGCCTACGAGCAGTACTTC. This chain uses TRBV5-6 with TRBJ2-7; 9 bases match TRBD1. The V gene end was trimmed by 3 bases and the J gene end by 2 bases; junction bases not matched to a gene: 0. Germline values: CDR1 SGHDT, CDR2 YYEEEE. The CDR3 covers 13 residues.

V gene TRBV18 combines with J gene TRBJ1-3; the D is unclear. The CDR3 length is 14 residues. V was cut by 3 bases and J by 0 bases, with 6 bases left in between. Per the germline V gene, CDR1 is KGHSH and CDR2 is LQKENI. CDR3: CASSPESSGNTIYF. CDR3 DNA sequence: TGTGCCAGCTCACCTGAGAGCTCTGGAAACACCATATATTTT.

This clonotype has just a few counts. This sequence joins TRBV5-6 and TRBJ2-7; the D is unclear. The V gene lost 4 bases and the J gene lost 5 bases, with 16 bases spanning the gap. The germline V gene has CDR1 SGHDT and CDR2 YYEEEE. The CDR3 loop spans 14 amino acids. CDR3 amino acids: CASSLPPLGDEQYV. DNA for the CDR3: TGTGCCAGCAGCCTGCCCCCGCTGGGCGACGAGCAGTACGTC.

This clonotype was counted ten times or more. The chain recombines TRBV7-2 with TRBJ1-6; unclear D gene. This CDR3 has 13 residues. CDR1 and CDR2 (germline): SGHTA, FQGNSA. V gave up 7 bases and J gave up 7 bases, with 11 bases separating them. CDR3 sequence: CASTVDANSPLHF. CDR3 coding DNA: TGTGCCAGCACCGTGGACGCGAATTCACCCCTCCACTTT. Based on the CDR3 plus reference TRBV7-2 and TRBJ1-6, the full variable domain is GAGVSQSPSNKVTEKGKDVELRCDPISGHTALYWYRQSLGQGLEFLIYFQGNSAPDKSGLPSDRFSAERTGGSVSTLTIQRTQQEDSAVYLCASTVDANSPLHFGNGTRLTVT.

This clonotype was observed a few times. The V and J genes are TRBV5-1 and TRBJ1-2, with 9 bases that match TRBD1. V was pared by 5 bases and J by 8 bases, with 16 bases of the junction left unmatched. The CDR3 runs to 16 residues. Germline CDR1 and CDR2: SGHRS and YFSETQ. CDR3 nucleotide sequence: TGCGCCAGCAGGACTATGCCGGGACAGGGTATTGAAGGCTACACCTTC. Translated: CASRTMPGQGIEGYTF.

The gene calls are TRBV28 and TRBJ2-3; D is uncertain. The germline CDR1 and CDR2 sequences are MDHEN and SYDVKM. The ends were cut back, 5 bases at V and 2 bases at J, with 14 bases in the middle. The CDR3 is 15 amino acids. The CDR3: CASSPTVGFTDTQYF. As DNA, the CDR3 is TGTGCCAGCAGTCCCACCGTGGGTTTCACAGATACGCAGTATTTT.

The rearrangement joins TRBV20-1 to TRBJ2-3; D perhaps matches TRBD1 (5 bases). CDR1 and CDR2 from the germline V gene are DFQATT and SNEGSKA (reference sequence). The CDR3 covers 14 residues. The germline V and J ends were trimmed by 0 bases and 5 bases, with 12 bases remaining between them. CDR3 loop: CSARDRVYQDTQYF. CDR3 DNA sequence: TGCAGTGCTAGAGACAGGGTATATCAAGATACGCAGTATTTT.

The chain employs TRBV3-1 and TRBJ2-1, with D possibly matching TRBD2 (6 bases). This CDR3 region has 17 residues. V was clipped by 3 bases and J by 4 bases, with 19 bases between them. The germline gives CDR1 LGHDT, CDR2 YNNKEL (reference sequence). The CDR3 spells CASSQDGGTRGYNEQFF. DNA for the CDR3: TGTGCCAGCAGCCAGGACGGGGGTACCCGGGGGTACAATGAGCAGTTCTTC.

This clonotype was observed a handful of times. This chain links TRBV5-1 with TRBJ2-7, with TRBD1 matching over 8 bases. The CDR3 consists of 15 residues. V was clipped by 0 bases and J by 5 bases; unmatched bases: 7. Germline CDR1 is SGHRS and CDR2 is YFSETQ. CDR3 protein: CASSLGLKTGDEQYV. The DNA for the CDR3 is TGCGCCAGCAGCTTGGGGTTAAAGACAGGGGACGAGCAGTACGTC.

V is TRBV20-1 and J is TRBJ2-3; 10 bases match TRBD2. The germline gives CDR1 DFQATT, CDR2 SNEGSKA (reference sequence). Trimming took 5 bases from V and 6 from J; bases not matched to a gene: 8. The CDR3 is made up of 14 amino acids. In DNA, the CDR3 is TGCAGTGCTCGGCTAGCGGGGGCCTCCGATACGCAGTATTTT. Protein product: CSARLAGASDTQYF.

This clonotype was detected only a few times. This rearrangement joins TRBV5-1 to TRBJ1-1; 8 bases match TRBD1. Germline CDR1 and CDR2: SGHRS and YFSETQ. After removal of 4 bases from V and 3 bases from J, the junction contained 11 bases not matched to a gene. CDR3 size: 16 residues. The CDR3 DNA reads as TGCGCCAGCAGCGCGTGGGACAGGCGGATTTACACTGAAGCTTTCTTT. Encoded protein: CASSAWDRRIYTEAFF.

Only a few counts were recorded for this clonotype. This rearrangement joins TRBV4-1 to TRBJ1-2; no firm D call. CDR1 is MGHRA, CDR2 YSYEKL, per germline. The CDR3 length is 15 residues. The V gene lost 1 base and the J gene lost 4 bases, with 13 bases spanning the gap. The CDR3, as DNA: TGCGCCAGCAGCCAAGCACCGGGGAACTCCTATGGCTACACCTTC. Its translation is CASSQAPGNSYGYTF.

This clonotype was seen a few times. This chain connects TRBV5-1 to TRBJ2-3; 8 nucleotides match TRBD1. Unmatched junction bases numbered 10, after V lost 4 bases and J lost 3 bases. The CDR3 length is 16 residues. Germline V gene data show CDR1 as SGHRS and CDR2 as YFSETQ. The chain's CDR3 is CASSPQGAGTTDTQYF. The CDR3 nucleotides are TGCGCCAGCAGCCCCCAGGGGGCAGGGACGACAGATACGCAGTATTTT.

This clonotype was detected a few times. The chain has TRBV7-8 and TRBJ2-1, with 7 bases lining up with TRBD2. This CDR3 is built from 17 residues. The germline V gene has CDR1 SGHVS and CDR2 FQNEAQ. The J segment lost 7 bases and the V segment lost 5 bases, leaving 17 bases of the junction unmatched. This CDR3 is CASSPHGAQRGGNEQFF. The CDR3, as DNA: TGTGCCAGCAGCCCGCATGGGGCACAGCGGGGAGGGAATGAGCAGTTCTTC.

This clonotype was counted only a few times. The chain carries TRBV6-4 and TRBJ2-2; no firm D call. Trimming took 8 bases from V and 5 from J, leaving 12 bases between them. The germline V gene has CDR1 MRHNA and CDR2 SNTAGT. The CDR3 extends over 13 amino acids. CDR3 loop: CASLSDLTGELFF. The CDR3 DNA reads as TGTGCCAGCTTAAGCGACCTGACCGGGGAGCTGTTTTTT.

In this sample, this clonotype turned up many times. This chain links TRBV9 with TRBJ2-1, with TRBD2 matching over 12 bases. The CDR3 runs to 14 residues. J gave up 5 bases and V 3 bases, and 0 bases lay outside the gene matches. CDR1 and CDR2 (germline): SGDLS, YYNGEE. For the CDR3, the DNA is TGTGCCAGCAGCGGACTAGCGGGGGACAATGAGCAGTTCTTC. This codes for CASSGLAGDNEQFF.

This clonotype was seen a handful of times. The V and J genes are TRBV10-3 and TRBJ1-1; D not resolved. Deletions cut 7 bases from V and 1 base from J, with 13 bases between. The germline CDR1 and CDR2 sequences are ENHRY and SYGVKD. There are 14 residues in the CDR3. CDR3 bases: TGTGCCATCAAAGGGTCTACCGCGAACACTGAAGCTTTCTTT. Its protein is CAIKGSTANTEAFF.

This clonotype was observed a handful of times. The genes are TRBV6-2 or TRBV6-3 and TRBJ2-2; 7 bases align to TRBD1. V lost 9 bases to trimming and J lost 8 bases; unmatched junction nucleotides: 18. The CDR3 consists of 16 residues. Per germline, CDR1 MNHEY and CDR2 SVGEGT. This CDR3 is CASSRTGTAASGELFF. CDR3 DNA sequence: TGTGCCAGTTCTAGGACCGGGACAGCAGCATCTGGGGAGCTGTTTTTT.